These T cell receptor beta chains were read from a single sample in a study of T cells in Graves' hyperthyroidism and ophthalmopathy. Each CDR3 protein gets one entry after TCRdb re-called the multiplex PCR reads with MiXCR. The sample lists 550,000 to 850,000 distinct CDR3 sequences; approximately 18% were seen once. Sequences were obtained from blood. Receptors originate from a woman in her forties or fifties with Graves' hyperthyroidism that later progressed to Graves' ophthalmopathy. CDR3s include the opening cysteine and the closing phenylalanine or tryptophan. The order of the fields is D gene, clone size, J gene, V gene, CDR3 length, CDR3 protein, CDR3 DNA. A D gene is named only where the DNA matches it firmly. The size entry is marked missing in some rows and otherwise reads once, few, many or a size class.

D: TRBD1; size: -; J: TRBJ2-1; V: TRBV5-6; length: 16; CDR3: CASSAGQGSSYNEQFF; DNA: TGTGCCAGCAGCGCAGGACAGGGGAGCTCCTACAATGAGCAGTTCTTC
D: -; size: few; J: TRBJ2-5; V: TRBV6-5; length: 14; CDR3: CASSYVGAKETQYF; DNA: TGTGCCAGCAGTTACGTCGGGGCAAAAGAGACCCAGTACTTC
D: TRBD1; size: few; J: TRBJ2-7; V: TRBV18; length: 12; CDR3: CASSQQGIEQYF; DNA: TGTGCCAGCTCACAACAGGGGATCGAGCAGTACTTC
D: -; size: few; J: TRBJ1-5; V: TRBV6-1; length: 13; CDR3: CASSEGLLWPQHF; DNA: TGTGCCAGCAGTGAGGGACTCCTTTGGCCCCAGCATTTT
D: TRBD2; size: few; J: TRBJ2-3; V: TRBV10-3; length: 15; CDR3: CAISEFGGVSDTQYF; DNA: TGTGCCATCAGTGAGTTTGGGGGGGTGTCAGATACGCAGTATTTT
D: -; size: many; J: TRBJ2-1; V: TRBV11-2; length: 15; CDR3: CASSLEFGGYNEQFF; DNA: TGTGCCAGCAGCTTAGAATTCGGGGGCTACAATGAGCAGTTCTTC
D: -; size: -; J: TRBJ2-6; V: TRBV5-6; length: 16; CDR3: CASSWPLIAGANVLTF; DNA: TGTGCCAGCAGCTGGCCCCTTATCGCCGGGGCCAACGTCCTGACTTTC
D: -; size: -; J: TRBJ1-5; V: TRBV2; length: 17; CDR3: CASSRLRGGGDNQPQHF; DNA: TGTGCCAGCAGCAGACTCCGCGGAGGGGGGGACAATCAGCCCCAGCATTTT
D: -; size: -; J: TRBJ1-1; V: TRBV6-1; length: 16; CDR3: CASRTPPLGMNTEAFF; DNA: TGTGCCAGCAGGACTCCCCCACTAGGGATGAACACTGAAGCTTTCTTT
D: -; size: many; J: TRBJ2-5; V: TRBV9; length: 14; CDR3: CASSVAPEQETQYF; DNA: TGTGCCAGCAGCGTAGCTCCGGAACAAGAGACCCAGTACTTC
D: TRBD2; size: -; J: TRBJ2-1; V: TRBV24-1; length: 15; CDR3: CATSEMRGAVDEQFF; DNA: TGTGCCACCAGTGAAATGCGGGGGGCGGTGGATGAGCAGTTCTTC
D: -; size: few; J: TRBJ2-7; V: TRBV6-1; length: 18; CDR3: CASSEALNYAGAPYEQYF; DNA: TGTGCCAGCAGTGAAGCGCTAAACTATGCAGGGGCTCCCTACGAGCAGTACTTC
D: TRBD2; size: few; J: TRBJ2-3; V: TRBV4-1; length: 15; CDR3: CASSRNGRGTDTQYF; DNA: TGCGCCAGCAGCCGGAACGGGAGGGGCACAGATACGCAGTATTTT
D: TRBD2; size: many; J: TRBJ2-1; V: TRBV20-1; length: 17; CDR3: CSALTSGGPSSYNEQFF; DNA: TGCAGTGCTTTGACTAGCGGGGGCCCAAGCTCCTACAATGAGCAGTTCTTC
D: TRBD2; size: few; J: TRBJ2-2; V: TRBV14; length: 17; CDR3: CASSQTSGGHNTGELFF; DNA: TGTGCCAGCAGCCAGACTAGCGGGGGGCACAACACCGGGGAGCTGTTTTTT
D: -; size: -; J: TRBJ2-2; V: TRBV18; length: 16; CDR3: CASSPPERTNTGELFF; DNA: TGTGCCAGCTCACCACCGGAGCGAACGAACACCGGGGAGCTGTTTTTT
D: -; size: few; J: TRBJ1-6; V: TRBV7-8; length: 15; CDR3: CASSPGQPYNSPLHF; DNA: TGTGCCAGCAGCCCCGGACAGCCATATAATTCACCCCTCCACTTT
D: TRBD2; size: -; J: TRBJ2-7; V: TRBV5-1; length: 14; CDR3: CASSPRLAGDEQYF; DNA: TGCGCCAGCAGCCCCAGACTAGCGGGGGACGAGCAGTACTTC
D: TRBD1; size: many; J: TRBJ1-5; V: TRBV20-1; length: 14; CDR3: CSAGTGAESQPQHF; DNA: TGCAGTGCGGGGACAGGGGCTGAGAGTCAGCCCCAGCATTTT
D: -; size: -; J: TRBJ1-2; V: TRBV4-2; length: 15; CDR3: CASSQSSGPLHGYTF; DNA: TGTGCCAGCAGCCAATCGTCAGGACCCCTGCACGGCTACACCTTC
D: -; size: many; J: TRBJ1-1; V: TRBV3-1; length: 17; CDR3: CASSQGRFGGTGTEAFF; DNA: TGTGCCAGCAGCCAAGGTCGCTTCGGGGGGACGGGCACTGAAGCTTTCTTT
D: -; size: few; J: TRBJ1-5; V: TRBV30; length: 16; CDR3: CAWRGRGGGLNQPQHF; DNA: TGTGCCTGGAGGGGTCGAGGAGGGGGTCTTAATCAGCCCCAGCATTTT
D: -; size: many; J: TRBJ2-7; V: TRBV12-3/TRBV12-4; length: 18; CDR3: CASSIPCGSWPGTYEQYF; DNA: TGTGCCAGCAGTATTCCTTGCGGTTCATGGCCCGGAACCTACGAGCAGTACTTC
D: -; size: -; J: TRBJ2-1; V: TRBV5-1; length: 16; CDR3: CASSLEGGEPCNEQFF; DNA: TGCGCCAGCAGCTTGGAGGGGGGTGAGCCATGCAATGAGCAGTTCTTC
D: TRBD2; size: once; J: TRBJ2-5; V: TRBV3-1; length: 18; CDR3: CASSHVLGLAGEQETQYF; DNA: TGTGCCAGCAGCCACGTTTTAGGACTAGCGGGGGAACAAGAGACCCAGTACTTC
D: -; size: few; J: TRBJ1-5; V: TRBV5-1; length: 15; CDR3: CASSLGGRRDQPQHF; DNA: TGTGCCAGCAGCTTGGGAGGACGGCGGGATCAGCCCCAGCATTTT
D: TRBD1; size: -; J: TRBJ2-7; V: TRBV6-6; length: 18; CDR3: CASSYSKSRDRGHYEQYF; DNA: TGTGCCAGCAGTTACTCGAAAAGCCGGGACAGGGGGCACTACGAGCAGTACTTC
D: -; size: -; J: TRBJ2-3; V: TRBV29-1; length: 13; CDR3: CSVEGPQTDTQYF; DNA: TGCAGCGTTGAAGGCCCGCAGACAGATACGCAGTATTTT
D: TRBD2; size: -; J: TRBJ2-4; V: TRBV7-9; length: 18; CDR3: CASSLLREGRGEKNIQYF; DNA: TGTGCCAGCAGCTTACTACGGGAGGGGAGGGGAGAGAAAAACATTCAGTACTTC
D: -; size: many; J: TRBJ1-6; V: TRBV27; length: 13; CDR3: CASKRGAVSPLHF; DNA: TGTGCCAGCAAGCGGGGGGCCGTATCACCCCTCCACTTT
D: -; size: many; J: TRBJ2-7; V: TRBV30; length: 14; CDR3: CAWSEPRLSYEQYF; DNA: TGTGCCTGGAGCGAACCTCGACTTTCCTACGAGCAGTACTTC
D: TRBD1; size: few; J: TRBJ1-1; V: TRBV20-1; length: 14; CDR3: CSARDRDSLTEAFF; DNA: TGCAGTGCTAGAGATAGGGACAGCCTCACTGAAGCTTTCTTT
D: -; size: few; J: TRBJ1-5; V: TRBV7-2; length: 13; CDR3: CASSSGRNQPQHF; DNA: TGTGCCAGCAGCTCCGGTAGGAATCAGCCCCAGCATTTT
D: -; size: many; J: TRBJ1-5; V: TRBV2; length: 13; CDR3: CASSESFNQPQHF; DNA: TGTGCCAGCAGTGAAAGTTTTAATCAGCCCCAGCATTTT
D: TRBD1; size: few; J: TRBJ2-1; V: TRBV20-1; length: 12; CDR3: CSATDRGGEQFF; DNA: TGCAGTGCTACCGACAGGGGGGGGGAGCAGTTCTTC
D: TRBD2; size: few; J: TRBJ2-5; V: TRBV7-9; length: 16; CDR3: CASSSRLAGDQETQYF; DNA: TGTGCCAGCAGCTCCCGTCTAGCGGGTGACCAAGAGACCCAGTACTTC
D: -; size: -; J: TRBJ2-7; V: TRBV3-1; length: 13; CDR3: CASSPRTSYEQYF; DNA: TGTGCCAGCAGCCCCCGGACGTCCTACGAGCAGTACTTC
D: -; size: -; J: TRBJ1-5; V: TRBV19; length: 14; CDR3: CASSVTTQNQPQHF; DNA: TGTGCCAGTAGTGTTACGACCCAGAATCAGCCCCAGCATTTT
D: -; size: -; J: TRBJ1-5; V: TRBV7-9; length: 14; CDR3: CASSSGDVGQPQHF; DNA: TGTGCCAGCAGCTCGGGAGACGTGGGACAGCCCCAGCATTTT
D: TRBD1; size: many; J: TRBJ1-2; V: TRBV14; length: 15; CDR3: CASSPPATGVYGYTF; DNA: TGTGCCAGCAGCCCACCCGCGACAGGGGTCTATGGCTACACCTTC
D: -; size: few; J: TRBJ2-3; V: TRBV13; length: 15; CDR3: CASSSIGQNTDTQYF; DNA: TGTGCCAGCAGCTCCATTGGACAGAACACAGATACGCAGTATTTT
D: -; size: few; J: TRBJ2-7; V: TRBV10-3; length: 14; CDR3: CAISEAGSLYEQYF; DNA: TGTGCCATCAGTGAGGCAGGGTCGCTTTACGAGCAGTACTTC
D: TRBD1; size: few; J: TRBJ1-2; V: TRBV13; length: 13; CDR3: CASSRDRGSGYTF; DNA: TGTGCCAGCAGCCGTGACAGGGGATCTGGCTACACCTTC
D: -; size: many; J: TRBJ1-3; V: TRBV3-1; length: 15; CDR3: CASSQDRGAGNTIYF; DNA: TGTGCCAGCAGCCAAGATCGGGGGGCTGGAAACACCATATATTTT
D: -; size: -; J: TRBJ1-6; V: TRBV12-3/TRBV12-4; length: 15; CDR3: CASRPNGQYNSPLHF; DNA: TGTGCCAGCAGACCTAACGGACAGTACAATTCACCCCTCCACTTT
D: TRBD1; size: many; J: TRBJ1-5; V: TRBV30; length: 15; CDR3: CAWKQGAISNQPQHF; DNA: TGTGCCTGGAAACAGGGGGCGATTAGCAATCAGCCCCAGCATTTT
D: -; size: few; J: TRBJ2-4; V: TRBV6-1; length: 12; CDR3: CASSELDNIQYF; DNA: TGTGCCAGCAGTGAACTGGACAACATTCAGTACTTC
D: -; size: few; J: TRBJ1-4; V: TRBV7-8; length: 15; CDR3: CASSLDQRADEKLFF; DNA: TGTGCCAGCAGCTTAGATCAACGGGCAGACGAAAAACTGTTTTTT